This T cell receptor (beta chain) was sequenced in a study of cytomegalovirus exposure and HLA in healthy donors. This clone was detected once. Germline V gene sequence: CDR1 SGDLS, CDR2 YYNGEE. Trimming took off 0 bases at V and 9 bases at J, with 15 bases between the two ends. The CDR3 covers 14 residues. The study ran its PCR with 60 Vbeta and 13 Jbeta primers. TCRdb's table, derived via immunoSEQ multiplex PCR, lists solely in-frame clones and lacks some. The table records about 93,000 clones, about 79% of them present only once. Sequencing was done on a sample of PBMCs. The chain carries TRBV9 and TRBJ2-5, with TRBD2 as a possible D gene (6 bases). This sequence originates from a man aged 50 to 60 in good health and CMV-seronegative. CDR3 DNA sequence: TGTGCCAGCAGCGTAGCGGGAGAAGGATCGCCCCAGTACTTC. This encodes CASSVAGEGSPQYF. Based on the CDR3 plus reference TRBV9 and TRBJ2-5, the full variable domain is DSGVTQTPKHLITATGQRVTLRCSPRSGDLSVYWYQQSLDQGLQFLIQYYNGEERAKGNILERFSAQQFPDLHSELNLSSLELGDSALYFCASSVAGEGSPQYFGPGTRLLVL.